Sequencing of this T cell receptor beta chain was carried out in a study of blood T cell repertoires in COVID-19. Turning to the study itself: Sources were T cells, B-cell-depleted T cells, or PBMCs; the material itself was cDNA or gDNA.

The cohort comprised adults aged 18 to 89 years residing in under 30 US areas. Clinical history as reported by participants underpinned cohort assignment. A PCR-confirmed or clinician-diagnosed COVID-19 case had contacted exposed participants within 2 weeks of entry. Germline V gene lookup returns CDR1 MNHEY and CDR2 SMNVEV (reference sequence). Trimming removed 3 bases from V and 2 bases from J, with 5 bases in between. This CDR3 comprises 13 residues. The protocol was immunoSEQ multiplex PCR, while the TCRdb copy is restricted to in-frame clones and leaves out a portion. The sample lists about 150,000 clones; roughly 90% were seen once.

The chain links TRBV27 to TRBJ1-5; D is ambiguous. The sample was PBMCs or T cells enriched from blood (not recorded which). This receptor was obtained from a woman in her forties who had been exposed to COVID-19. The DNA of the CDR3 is TGTGCCAGCAGTTTTTCTGGCAATCAGCCCCAGCATTTT. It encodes CASSFSGNQPQHF.